These 22 T cell receptor beta chains originate from one sample sequenced in a study of blood T cell repertoires in COVID-19. Libraries were prepared by immunoSEQ multiplex PCR; TCRdb keeps only in-frame clonotypes and omits some of them. This sample has about 500,000 clones; 85% to 90% occur once, and the top ten carry 0.75% to 0.9%. The sequenced sample was peripheral blood. Every receptor here comes from a man aged 18 to 30 with COVID-19, enrolled during active disease.

This clone was counted a few times. The chain is built from TRBV5-4 and TRBJ2-3; 12 nucleotides agree with TRBD2. The CDR3 covers 17 residues. Germline loops: CDR1 SGHNT, CDR2 YYREEE (reference sequence). Trimming removed 5 bases from V and 2 bases from J; junction bases left unmatched: 9. This chain's CDR3 is CASRRELAGGVTDTQYF. CDR3 in DNA: TGTGCCAGCAGACGCGAACTAGCGGGGGGCGTCACAGATACGCAGTATTTT.

V gene TRBV28 combines with J gene TRBJ2-5; D is unresolved. Germline CDR1 reads MDHEN; CDR2 reads SYDVKM. The germline V and J ends were trimmed by 1 base and 1 base, with 7 bases remaining between them. This CDR3 has 14 residues. The CDR3 here is CASSLYPSQETQYF. DNA for the CDR3: TGTGCCAGCAGTTTATATCCTAGCCAAGAGACCCAGTACTTC.

This clone was seen just once. V usage is TRBV11-3 and J usage is TRBJ2-1, with D possibly being TRBD1 (6 bases). V lost 6 bases, J lost 10 bases, and 10 bases lay in between. The CDR3 spans 11 residues. Germline V gene lookup returns CDR1 SGHNT and CDR2 YENEEA. CDR3 in DNA: TGTGCCAGCAGATCCGACAGGGAGCAGTTCTTC. Encoded protein: CASRSDREQFF. The full variable domain, completed using reference TRBV11-3 and TRBJ2-1, is EAGVVQSPRYKIIEKKQPVAFWCNPISGHNTLYWYLQNLGQGPELLIRYENEEAVDDSQLPKDRFSAERLKGVDSTLKIQPAELGDSAVYLCASRSDREQFFGPGTRLTVL.

V is TRBV18 and J is TRBJ2-5; maybe TRBD1 (6 bases). Germline V gene lookup returns CDR1 KGHSH and CDR2 LQKENI. V was clipped by 2 bases and J by 5 bases, with 12 bases between them. The CDR3 is 14 amino acids. The CDR3 sequence: CASSPAGAGETQYF. CDR3 DNA: TGTGCCAGCTCACCAGCAGGGGCTGGGGAGACCCAGTACTTC.

V usage is TRBV5-1 and J usage is TRBJ1-4, with D hard to call. V was clipped by 5 bases and J by 5 bases, with 13 bases between them. The CDR3 is 14 residues long. Germline V CDR1 and CDR2: SGHRS, YFSETQ. CDR3 DNA: TGCGCCAGCAGGGGCTCTGTCGTCAATGAAAAACTGTTTTTT. This encodes CASRGSVVNEKLFF.

Turning to this clone: The same CDR3 can be traced to other DNA sequences in this sample. J is TRBJ2-7 and V is TRBV18, with a weak D call TRBD2 (6 bases). The CDR3 is 12 residues long. Germline lookup yields CDR1 KGHSH and CDR2 LQKENI. Trimming cost V 0 bases and J 7 bases, with 7 bases left between them. The CDR3 is CASSPPGREQYF. The CDR3 region has the DNA TGTGCCAGCTCACCACCAGGGAGGGAGCAGTACTTC.

This clone showed up just a few times. The rearrangement uses TRBV27 and TRBJ1-5, with 10 bases matching TRBD1. The CDR3 spans 12 residues. From germline, CDR1 is MNHEY and CDR2 SMNVEV (reference sequence). Trimming at V came to 8 bases and at J to 7 bases, leaving 2 bases not matched to a gene. DNA of the CDR3: TGTGCCAGCCGGGACAGGGGACAGCCCCAGCATTTT. Residues: CASRDRGQPQHF.

This chain joins TRBV10-2 and TRBJ2-1; the match to TRBD2 covers 8 bases. CDR1 and CDR2 from the germline V gene are WSHSY and SAAADI. The V and J ends lost 7 bases and 2 bases, in that order; junction bases with no gene match: 10. This CDR3 has 16 amino acids. CDR3 protein: CASTRSSGNPYNEQFF. Here the CDR3 DNA reads TGCGCCAGCACCCGGAGTAGCGGGAACCCCTACAATGAGCAGTTCTTC.

This chain links TRBV7-6 with TRBJ2-7; D tentatively reads TRBD1 or TRBD2 (5 bases each). V lost 5 bases and J 1 base, leaving 9 bases between the germline ends. The CDR3 has 13 amino acids. Germline V gene data show CDR1 as SGHVS and CDR2 as FNYEAQ. CDR3 protein: CASSIGESYEQYF. The CDR3 bases are TGTGCCAGCAGCATAGGGGAGTCCTACGAGCAGTACTTC.

This sequence joins TRBV5-1 and TRBJ2-3, with D perhaps TRBD2 (5 bases). The CDR3 is 15 amino acids. The germline CDR1 and CDR2 sequences are SGHRS and YFSETQ. The ends were cut back, 2 bases at V and 4 bases at J, with 14 bases in the middle. The CDR3 is CASSFYLGVADTQYF. CDR3 sequence (DNA): TGCGCCAGCAGCTTCTATCTGGGAGTGGCAGATACGCAGTATTTT. The entire variable domain, with the rest obtained from reference TRBV5-1 and TRBJ2-3, is as follows: KAGVTQTPRYLIKTRGQQVTLSCSPISGHRSVSWYQQTPGQGLQFLFEYFSETQRNKGNFPGRFSGRQFSNSRSEMNVSTLELGDSALYLCASSFYLGVADTQYFGPGTRLTVL.

V usage is TRBV2 and J usage is TRBJ2-5; possibly TRBD2 for D (6 bases). Trimming left V 8 bases short and J 5 bases short, with 12 bases between. Germline V gene lookup returns CDR1 SNHLY and CDR2 FYNNEI. CDR3 length: 12 amino acids. CDR3 in amino acids: CASGGGVETQYF. CDR3 DNA: TGTGCCAGCGGGGGAGGCGTTGAGACCCAGTACTTC.

The chain carries TRBV2 and TRBJ1-6; 7 bases are shared with TRBD1. This CDR3 comprises 15 residues. Germline values: CDR1 SNHLY, CDR2 FYNNEI. J gave up 9 bases and V 2 bases, and 7 bases lay outside the gene matches. In DNA, the CDR3 is TGTGCCAGCAGTGAAAAAGTAGGGGGCGGTTCACCCCTCCACTTT. Protein product: CASSEKVGGGSPLHF. Variable domain in full (rest from reference TRBV2 and TRBJ1-6): EPEVTQTPSHQVTQMGQEVILRCVPISNHLYFYWYRQILGQKVEFLVSFYNNEISEKSEIFDDQFSVERPDGSNFTLKIRSTKLEDSAMYFCASSEKVGGGSPLHFGNGTRLTVT.

This clone was seen a few times. J is TRBJ2-1 and V is TRBV25-1, with 7 bases matching TRBD2. The CDR3 is made up of 15 amino acids. Trimming took 2 bases from V and 7 from J; bases not matched to a gene: 8. Germline V gene lookup returns CDR1 MGHDK and CDR2 SYGVNS. The CDR3: CASSETAGVGNEQFF. DNA of the CDR3: TGTGCCAGCAGTGAAACGGCGGGAGTTGGGAATGAGCAGTTCTTC.

The CDR3 loop reads CASSKNNDEQFF. DNA for the CDR3: TGTGCCAGCAGTAAAAACAACGATGAGCAGTTCTTC. The chain recombines TRBV6-5 with TRBJ2-1; D gene uncertain. The V gene lost 5 bases and the J gene lost 8 bases, with 10 bases spanning the gap. The CDR3 is 12 residues long. CDR1 and CDR2 (germline): MNHEY, SVGAGI.

This clone was detected once. The chain carries TRBV4-2 and TRBJ2-3; D unclear. The V gene's germline CDR1 is LGHNA and CDR2 YNFKEQ. This CDR3 comprises 15 residues. Trimming took 0 bases from V and 4 from J, leaving 11 bases between them. The CDR3 sequence: CASSQDLVSADTQYF. The CDR3 nucleotides are TGTGCCAGCAGCCAAGATCTGGTTTCGGCAGATACGCAGTATTTT.

V usage is TRBV3-1 (or the pseudogene TRBV3-2) and J usage is TRBJ1-2; D may be TRBD1 (6 bases). Deletions cut 6 bases from V and 4 bases from J, with 18 bases between. CDR1 LGHDT and CDR2 YNNKEL come from the germline V gene (reference sequence). CDR3 size: 15 residues. The CDR3: CASRFSGGRGYGYTF. For the CDR3, the DNA is TGTGCCAGCAGATTCTCCGGGGGGCGAGGCTATGGCTACACCTTC.

The chain is built from TRBV5-4 and TRBJ2-2, with D tentatively TRBD2 (6 bases). Deletions cut 4 bases from V and 8 bases from J, with 12 bases between. Germline-derived CDR1 and CDR2 are SGHNT and YYREEE (reference sequence). This CDR3 comprises 13 residues. This chain's CDR3 is CASSPLEGGELFF. The CDR3 region has the DNA TGTGCCAGCAGCCCGCTGGAGGGGGGGGAGCTGTTTTTT.

V and J are TRBV5-4 and TRBJ2-1, with 7 bases fitting TRBD2. Germline assignment: CDR1 SGHNT and CDR2 YYREEE (reference sequence). V shed 6 bases and J 5 bases; nucleotides not matched to a gene: 5. This CDR3 is 13 amino acids long. This chain's CDR3 is CASKSGGNNEQFF. CDR3 nucleotides: TGTGCCAGCAAGTCGGGGGGTAACAATGAGCAGTTCTTC.

The chain is built from TRBV4-1 and TRBJ2-2, with 7 nucleotides matching TRBD2. CDR1 and CDR2 from the germline V gene are MGHRA and YSYEKL. This CDR3 region has 14 residues. Trimming cost V 3 bases and J 4 bases; bases outside gene matches: 2. The CDR3 is CASSHGTITGELFF. Written as DNA, the CDR3 is TGCGCCAGCAGCCATGGGACTATCACCGGGGAGCTGTTTTTT.

The chain carries TRBV7-9 and TRBJ2-1; D perhaps matches TRBD2 (6 bases). This CDR3 is built from 17 residues. Germline V lookup: CDR1 SEHNR, CDR2 FQNEAQ (reference sequence). The V and J ends lost 2 bases and 5 bases respectively, with 19 bases between them. CDR3 loop: CASSLPRLGPDDNEQFF. The CDR3 DNA reads as TGTGCCAGCAGCTTACCGCGACTAGGCCCTGACGACAATGAGCAGTTCTTC.

This chain connects TRBV7-3 to TRBJ2-3; 7 bases match TRBD2. Germline V gene lookup returns CDR1 SGHTA and CDR2 FQGTGA. Trimming cost V 5 bases and J 1 base; bases outside gene matches: 12. The CDR3 covers 17 residues. The DNA of the CDR3 is TGTGCCAGCAGCCCCCTTTCTCAGCGGGGACGCACAGATACGCAGTATTTT. Its protein is CASSPLSQRGRTDTQYF.

V and J are TRBV6-4 and TRBJ2-1, with 12 bases that match TRBD2. Germline CDR1 is MRHNA and CDR2 is SNTAGT. V lost 7 bases and J lost 6; bases outside the gene matches: 7. The CDR3 has 15 amino acids. DNA of the CDR3: TGTGCCAGCACTCGACTAGCGGGAGTCACCAATGAGCAGTTCTTC. Translation gives CASTRLAGVTNEQFF.